These T cell receptor beta chains were read from a single sample in a study of cytomegalovirus exposure and HLA in healthy donors. The method was immunoSEQ multiplex PCR; TCRdb's version includes in-frame clones alone and lacks a portion of them. Of nearly 200,000 clones in the sample, approximately 78% were seen once. Sequences were obtained from PBMCs. These receptors came from a woman aged 50 to 60 in good health and CMV-seropositive. Both conserved end residues are part of each CDR3. A D gene is named only where the DNA matches it firmly. For some rows the clone size is stated as once, few or many, or as a class when expanded; others skip it.

j_gene: TRBJ2-6; d_gene: .; v_gene: TRBV19; abundance: .; CDR3nt: TGTGCCAGTATCGGAAAGGCGGCTGGGGCCAACGTCCTGACTTTC; CDR3aa: CASIGKAAGANVLTF
j_gene: TRBJ1-2; d_gene: .; v_gene: TRBV7-8; abundance: .; CDR3nt: TGTGCCAGCAGCTTAGGGTCTACAGGGAACTATGGCTACACCTTC; CDR3aa: CASSLGSTGNYGYTF
j_gene: TRBJ1-1; d_gene: .; v_gene: TRBV19; abundance: .; CDR3nt: TGTGCCAGTAGTTCACAGGGAACCACTGAAGCTTTCTTT; CDR3aa: CASSSQGTTEAFF
j_gene: TRBJ1-3; d_gene: .; v_gene: TRBV7-2; abundance: few; CDR3nt: TGTGCCAGCAGCCTTTCACAGGGTGGAAACACCATATATTTT; CDR3aa: CASSLSQGGNTIYF
j_gene: TRBJ2-2; d_gene: .; v_gene: TRBV19; abundance: .; CDR3nt: TGTGCCAGTAGTATGGGCCCTTTGAACACCGGGGAGCTGTTTTTT; CDR3aa: CASSMGPLNTGELFF
j_gene: TRBJ2-1; d_gene: .; v_gene: TRBV20-1; abundance: .; CDR3nt: TGCAGTTCGAGCGGAAATGAGCAGTTCTTC; CDR3aa: CSSSGNEQFF
j_gene: TRBJ1-5; d_gene: .; v_gene: TRBV7-2; abundance: .; CDR3nt: TGTGCCAGCAGCACCCCGGGACACAGCAATCAGCCCCAGCATTTT; CDR3aa: CASSTPGHSNQPQHF
j_gene: TRBJ2-7; d_gene: .; v_gene: TRBV4-1; abundance: .; CDR3nt: TGCGCCAGCAGCCAAGTTCGAATCCTAGCCGACCGTTCCGAGCAGTACTTC; CDR3aa: CASSQVRILADRSEQYF
j_gene: TRBJ2-1; d_gene: TRBD2; v_gene: TRBV7-9; abundance: once; CDR3nt: TGTGCCAGCAGCGCCCCGGGACTAGCGTCCTACAATGAGCAGTTCTTC; CDR3aa: CASSAPGLASYNEQFF
j_gene: TRBJ2-5; d_gene: .; v_gene: TRBV5-8; abundance: .; CDR3nt: TGTGCCAGCAGCTTGGTGCGGGGTTTGGAGACCCAGTACTTC; CDR3aa: CASSLVRGLETQYF
j_gene: TRBJ2-3; d_gene: TRBD1; v_gene: TRBV6-1; abundance: medium-sized; CDR3nt: TGTGCCAGCAGTGAAGATCCGGGACAGGGGGCAGATACGCAGTATTTT; CDR3aa: CASSEDPGQGADTQYF
j_gene: TRBJ1-1; d_gene: .; v_gene: TRBV19; abundance: once; CDR3nt: TGTGCCAGTAGTATGGGGTACGGGGGGGCTGAAGCTTTCTTT; CDR3aa: CASSMGYGGAEAFF
j_gene: TRBJ1-6; d_gene: TRBD1; v_gene: TRBV25-1; abundance: .; CDR3nt: TGTGCCAGCAGTGAGCTACAGGGGGCCCCTAATTCACCCCTCCACTTT; CDR3aa: CASSELQGAPNSPLHF
j_gene: TRBJ2-3; d_gene: TRBD2; v_gene: TRBV5-1; abundance: .; CDR3nt: TGCGCCAGCAGACCCGGGACTAGCGGGTCCGGGACTAGCACAGATACGCAGTATTTT; CDR3aa: CASRPGTSGSGTSTDTQYF
j_gene: TRBJ2-5; d_gene: .; v_gene: TRBV27; abundance: .; CDR3nt: TGTGCCAGCAGTTTAGTTGCGGGGATAGTGGAGACCCAGTACTTC; CDR3aa: CASSLVAGIVETQYF